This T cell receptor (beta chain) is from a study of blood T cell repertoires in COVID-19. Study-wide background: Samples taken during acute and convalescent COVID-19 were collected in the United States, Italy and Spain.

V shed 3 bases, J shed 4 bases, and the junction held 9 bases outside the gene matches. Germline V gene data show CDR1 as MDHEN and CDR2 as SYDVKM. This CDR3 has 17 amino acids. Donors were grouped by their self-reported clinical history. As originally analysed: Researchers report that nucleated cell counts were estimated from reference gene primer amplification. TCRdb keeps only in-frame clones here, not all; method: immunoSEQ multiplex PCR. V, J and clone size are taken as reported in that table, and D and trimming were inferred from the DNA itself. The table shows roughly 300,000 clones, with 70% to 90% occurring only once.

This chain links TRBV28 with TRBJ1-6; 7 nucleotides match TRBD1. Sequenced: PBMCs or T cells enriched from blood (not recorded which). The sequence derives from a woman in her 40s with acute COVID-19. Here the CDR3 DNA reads TGTGCCAGCAGTTTGAGCCTTTCAGGGGGGTATAATTCACCCCTCCACTTT. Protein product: CASSLSLSGGYNSPLHF.